The source of this T cell receptor beta chain is a study of EBV T-cell therapy then PD-1 blockade in nasopharyngeal carcinoma. Sequencing was performed with immunoSEQ multiplex PCR; in TCRdb, only in-frame clones are kept and a portion is missing. The table lists roughly 22,000 clones, about four fifths of them singletons. On this clone itself: The antigen is not known.

Germline CDR1 reads MNHEY; CDR2 reads SMNVEV (reference sequence). Losses at the gene ends were 6 bases for V and 4 bases for J; bases not matched to a gene: 3. This CDR3 region has 13 residues. Sample treatment: AdE1-LMPpoly-expanded autologous EBV-specific T-cell therapy followed by anti-PD-1 nivolumab. The material was CD8+ T cells from blood, obtained at day -245 from a patient whose treatment included autologous EBV-specific T cells and nivolumab. The V gene is TRBV27, the J gene TRBJ1-1, with 9 bases fitting TRBD1. The clonotype was recovered from a middle-aged man with nasopharyngeal carcinoma. CDR3 sequence: CASSGQGSTEAFF. The CDR3 region has the DNA TGTGCCAGCAGCGGACAGGGGAGCACTGAAGCTTTCTTT.